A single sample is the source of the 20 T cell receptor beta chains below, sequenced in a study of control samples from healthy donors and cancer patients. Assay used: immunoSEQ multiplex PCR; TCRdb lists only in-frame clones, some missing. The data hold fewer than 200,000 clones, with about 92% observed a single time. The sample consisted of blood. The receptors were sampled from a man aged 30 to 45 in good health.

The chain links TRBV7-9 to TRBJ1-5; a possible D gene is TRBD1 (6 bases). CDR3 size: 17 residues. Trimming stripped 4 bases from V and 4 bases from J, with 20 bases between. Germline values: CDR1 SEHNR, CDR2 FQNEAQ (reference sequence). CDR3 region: CASSSQGGQTKNQPQHF. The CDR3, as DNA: TGTGCCAGCAGCTCCCAGGGAGGACAGACAAAAAATCAGCCCCAGCATTTT.

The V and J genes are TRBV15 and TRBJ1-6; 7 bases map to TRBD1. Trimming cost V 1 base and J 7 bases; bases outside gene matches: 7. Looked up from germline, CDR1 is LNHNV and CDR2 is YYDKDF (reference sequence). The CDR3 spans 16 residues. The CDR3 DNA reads TGTGCCACCAGCAGAGTTACAGGCAGGGGGAATTCACCCCTCCACTTT. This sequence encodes CATSRVTGRGNSPLHF.

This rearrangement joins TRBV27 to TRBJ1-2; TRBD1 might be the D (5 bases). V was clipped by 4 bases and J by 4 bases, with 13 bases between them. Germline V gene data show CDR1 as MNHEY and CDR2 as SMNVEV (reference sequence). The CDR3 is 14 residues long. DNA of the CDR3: TGTGCCAGCAGTTCGCTCGGGGCAGGCTATGGCTACACCTTC. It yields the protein CASSSLGAGYGYTF.

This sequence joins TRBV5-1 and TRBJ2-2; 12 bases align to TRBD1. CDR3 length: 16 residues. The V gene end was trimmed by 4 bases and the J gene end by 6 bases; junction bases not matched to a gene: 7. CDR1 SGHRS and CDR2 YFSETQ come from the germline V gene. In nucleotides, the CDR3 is TGCGCCAGCAGCCGCGGGACAGGGGGCGAAGCCGGGGAGCTGTTTTTT. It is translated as CASSRGTGGEAGELFF.

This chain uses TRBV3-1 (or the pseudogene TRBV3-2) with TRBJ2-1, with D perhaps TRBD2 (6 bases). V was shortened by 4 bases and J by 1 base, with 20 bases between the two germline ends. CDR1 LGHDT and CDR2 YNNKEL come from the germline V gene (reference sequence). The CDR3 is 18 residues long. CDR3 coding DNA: TGTGCCAGCAGCCCCCGAGAAAAGACTAGTAGGTCCTACAATGAGCAGTTCTTC. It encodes CASSPREKTSRSYNEQFF.

The CDR3 sequence: CASSQILRGTEAFF. DNA for the CDR3: TGTGCCAGCAGCCAAATTCTGCGGGGAACTGAAGCTTTCTTT. The chain joins TRBV3-1 (or the pseudogene TRBV3-2) to TRBJ1-1; no reliable D call. This CDR3 is built from 14 residues. Germline V CDR1 and CDR2: LGHDT, YNNKEL (reference sequence). V was trimmed by 2 bases and J by 5 bases, leaving 12 bases between them.

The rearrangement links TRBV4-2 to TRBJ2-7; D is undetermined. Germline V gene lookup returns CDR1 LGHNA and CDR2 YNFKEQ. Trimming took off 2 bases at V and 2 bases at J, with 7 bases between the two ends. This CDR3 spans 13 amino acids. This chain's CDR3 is CASSQYGAYEQYF. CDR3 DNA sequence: TGTGCCAGCAGCCAATACGGAGCCTACGAGCAGTACTTC.

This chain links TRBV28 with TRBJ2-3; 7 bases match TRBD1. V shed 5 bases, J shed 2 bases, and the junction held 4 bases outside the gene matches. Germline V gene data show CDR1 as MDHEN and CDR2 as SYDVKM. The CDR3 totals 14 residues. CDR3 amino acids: CASSTGQPTDTQYF. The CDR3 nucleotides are TGTGCCAGCAGTACGGGACAGCCCACAGATACGCAGTATTTT. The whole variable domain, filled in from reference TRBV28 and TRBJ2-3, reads DVKVTQSSRYLVKRTGEKVFLECVQDMDHENMFWYRQDPGLGLRLIYFSYDVKMKEKGDIPEGYSVSREKKERFSLILESASTNQTSMYLCASSTGQPTDTQYFGPGTRLTVL.

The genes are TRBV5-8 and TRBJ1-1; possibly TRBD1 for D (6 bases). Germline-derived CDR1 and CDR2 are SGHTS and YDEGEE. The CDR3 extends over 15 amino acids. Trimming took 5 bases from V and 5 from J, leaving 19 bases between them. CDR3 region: CASSSPKSRGTEAFF. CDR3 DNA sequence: TGTGCCAGCAGTTCACCGAAATCCAGGGGAACTGAAGCTTTCTTT.

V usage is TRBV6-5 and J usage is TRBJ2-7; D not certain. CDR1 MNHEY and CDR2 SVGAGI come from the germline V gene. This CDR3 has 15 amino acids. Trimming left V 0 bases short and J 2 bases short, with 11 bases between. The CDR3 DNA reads TGTGCCAGCAGTTACTCCGCTCCGAAACCCTACGAGCAGTACTTC. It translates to CASSYSAPKPYEQYF.

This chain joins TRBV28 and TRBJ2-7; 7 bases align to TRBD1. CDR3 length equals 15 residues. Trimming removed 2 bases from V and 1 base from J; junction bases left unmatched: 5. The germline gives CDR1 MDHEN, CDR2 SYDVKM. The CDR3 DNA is TGTGCCAGCAGTTTACCCTCGACAGGGTCCTACGAGCAGTACTTC. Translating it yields CASSLPSTGSYEQYF.

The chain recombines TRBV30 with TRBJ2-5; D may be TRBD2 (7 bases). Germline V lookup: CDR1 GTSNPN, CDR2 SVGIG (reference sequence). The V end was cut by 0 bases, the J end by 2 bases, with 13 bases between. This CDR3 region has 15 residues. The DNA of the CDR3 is TGTGCCTGGAGTGTACAGGGAGGGATACAAGAGACCCAGTACTTC. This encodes CAWSVQGGIQETQYF.

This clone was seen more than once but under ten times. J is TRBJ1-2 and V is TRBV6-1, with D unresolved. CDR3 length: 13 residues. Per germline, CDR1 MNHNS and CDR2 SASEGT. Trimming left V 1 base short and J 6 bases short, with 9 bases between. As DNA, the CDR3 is TGTGCCAGCAGTGAAGGAGGGTCTCATGGCTACACCTTC. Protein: CASSEGGSHGYTF.

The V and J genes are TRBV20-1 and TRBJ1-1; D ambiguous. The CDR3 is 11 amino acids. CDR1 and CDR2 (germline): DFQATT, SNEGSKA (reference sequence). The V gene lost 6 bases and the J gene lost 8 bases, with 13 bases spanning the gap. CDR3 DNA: TGCAGTGCCGAGGACCGGATGGAAGCTTTCTTT. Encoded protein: CSAEDRMEAFF.

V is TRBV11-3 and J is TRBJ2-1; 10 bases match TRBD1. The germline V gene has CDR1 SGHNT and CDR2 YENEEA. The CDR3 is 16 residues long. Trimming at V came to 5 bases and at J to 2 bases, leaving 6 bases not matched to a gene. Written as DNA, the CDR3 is TGTGCCAGCAGCCAAACCGGGACAGGGGCCTACAATGAGCAGTTCTTC. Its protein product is CASSQTGTGAYNEQFF.

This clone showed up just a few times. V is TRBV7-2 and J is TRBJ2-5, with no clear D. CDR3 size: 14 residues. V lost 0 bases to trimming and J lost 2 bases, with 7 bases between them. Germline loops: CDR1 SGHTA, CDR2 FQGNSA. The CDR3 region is CASSLAGPQETQYF. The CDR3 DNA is TGTGCCAGCAGCTTAGCAGGACCTCAAGAGACCCAGTACTTC.

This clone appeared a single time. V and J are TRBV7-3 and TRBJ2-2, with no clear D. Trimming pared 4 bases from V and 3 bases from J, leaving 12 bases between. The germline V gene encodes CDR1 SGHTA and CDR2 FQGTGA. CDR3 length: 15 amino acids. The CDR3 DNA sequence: TGTGCCAGCAGCTCAAAACCCCCCGACACCGGGGAGCTGTTTTTT. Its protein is CASSSKPPDTGELFF.

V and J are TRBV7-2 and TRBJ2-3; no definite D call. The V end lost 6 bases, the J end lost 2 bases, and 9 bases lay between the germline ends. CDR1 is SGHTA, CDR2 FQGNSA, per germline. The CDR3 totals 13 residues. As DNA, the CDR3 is TGTGCCAGCAGTTTACAGTTCACAGATACGCAGTATTTT. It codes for CASSLQFTDTQYF.

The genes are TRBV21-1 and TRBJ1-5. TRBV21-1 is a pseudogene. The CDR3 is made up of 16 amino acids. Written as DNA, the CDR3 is TGTGCCAGCAGCTCCCACGGGGGCGGAAGCAATCAGCCCCAGCATTTT. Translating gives CASSSHGGGSNQPQHF.

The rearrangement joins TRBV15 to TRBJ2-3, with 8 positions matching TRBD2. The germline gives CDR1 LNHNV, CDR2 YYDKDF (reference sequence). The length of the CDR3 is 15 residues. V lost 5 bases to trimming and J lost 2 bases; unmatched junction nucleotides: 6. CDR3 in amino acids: CATSDGGADTDTQYF. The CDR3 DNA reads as TGTGCCACCAGCGACGGGGGGGCTGACACAGATACGCAGTATTTT.